The 29 T cell receptor beta chains below come from one sample, sequenced in a study of blood T cell repertoires in COVID-19. The table came from immunoSEQ multiplex PCR; TCRdb's copy has only in-frame clones and leaves some out. In the table there are 350,000 to 550,000 clones, 85% to 90% of which are singletons. Material: PBMCs or T cells enriched from blood (not recorded which). These TCRs come from a man aged 25-45 years who had recovered from COVID-19.

The V gene is TRBV7-9, the J gene TRBJ2-5, with 10 bases that match TRBD1. Germline V lookup: CDR1 SEHNR, CDR2 FQNEAQ (reference sequence). The CDR3 spans 16 residues. V shed 5 bases and J 4 bases; nucleotides not matched to a gene: 10. The CDR3 loop reads CASSPQTGTGVETQYF. CDR3 coding DNA: TGTGCCAGCAGCCCCCAAACCGGGACAGGGGTAGAGACCCAGTACTTC.

The chain employs TRBV13 and TRBJ1-1, with TRBD1 as a possible D gene (5 bases). Germline loops: CDR1 PRHDT, CDR2 FYEKMQ (reference sequence). Trimming left V 3 bases short and J 5 bases short, with 13 bases between. This CDR3 contains 14 residues. The CDR3 sequence is CASSLRDGGTEAFF. Here the CDR3 DNA reads TGTGCCAGCAGCTTGCGGGACGGCGGGACTGAAGCTTTCTTT.

The chain links TRBV27 to TRBJ2-7; 8 bases line up with TRBD2. Trimming cost V 6 bases and J 7 bases; bases outside gene matches: 14. The CDR3 consists of 15 residues. CDR1 is MNHEY and CDR2 is SMNVEV in the germline V gene (reference sequence). The CDR3 reads CASSRAGARWEEQYF. CDR3 coding DNA: TGTGCCAGCAGCCGAGCGGGGGCCCGTTGGGAGGAGCAGTACTTC.

The chain has TRBV28 and TRBJ2-1, with D tentatively TRBD2 (5 bases). The CDR3 extends over 15 amino acids. The V and J ends lost 3 bases and 7 bases respectively, with 16 bases between them. The V gene's germline CDR1 is MDHEN and CDR2 SYDVKM. The CDR3 nucleotides are TGTGCCAGCAGTTTGGTGCCCCTAGCCTGGAATGAGCAGTTCTTC. It specifies CASSLVPLAWNEQFF.

The rearrangement uses TRBV7-2 and TRBJ2-7, with TRBD1 matching over 8 bases. Trimming took 3 bases from V and 2 from J; bases not matched to a gene: 6. The CDR3 contains 15 residues. Germline-derived CDR1 and CDR2 are SGHTA and FQGNSA. The CDR3 nucleotides are TGTGCCAGCAGCTTCGTGGACAGGGCAACCTACGAGCAGTACTTC. Protein: CASSFVDRATYEQYF.

The chain links TRBV12-3 or TRBV12-4 to TRBJ1-1; possible D gene TRBD1, 6 bases. Trimming took 1 base from V and 7 from J, leaving 7 bases between them. There are 12 residues in the CDR3. CDR3 sequence reads: CASSLEQGEAFF. The CDR3 region has the DNA TGTGCCAGCAGTTTAGAACAGGGTGAAGCTTTCTTT.

The CDR3 is CASSPPAGPHEQYF. CDR3 in DNA: TGTGCCAGCAGTCCCCCGGCGGGGCCCCACGAGCAGTACTTC. The chain couples TRBV7-6 to TRBJ2-7; D may be TRBD2 (6 bases). The ends were cut back, 6 bases at V and 5 bases at J, with 17 bases in the middle. CDR1 SGHVS and CDR2 FNYEAQ come from the germline V gene. The CDR3 consists of 14 residues.

The chain links TRBV7-8 to TRBJ2-7; TRBD1 matches 7 bases. Looked up from germline, CDR1 is SGHVS and CDR2 is FQNEAQ. The CDR3 runs 13 residues. The V and J ends lost 5 bases and 10 bases, in that order; junction bases with no gene match: 11. This CDR3 reads CASSSPSRDRQYF. The CDR3 nucleotides read TGTGCCAGCAGCAGCCCTTCTCGGGACAGACAGTACTTC.

This clone has just one count. The chain recombines TRBV28 with TRBJ1-6; 8 positions match TRBD1. Germline V CDR1 and CDR2: MDHEN, SYDVKM. J lost 10 bases, V lost 9 bases, and 8 bases had no gene match. CDR3 length: 13 amino acids. CDR3 amino acids: CASRTGFDSPLHF. For the CDR3, the DNA is TGTGCCAGTCGGACAGGGTTCGACTCACCCCTCCACTTT.

This clone was found once. The rearrangement links TRBV18 to TRBJ1-2; no firm D call. The germline V gene encodes CDR1 KGHSH and CDR2 LQKENI. V shed 3 bases and J shed 2 bases, with 7 bases lying between them. CDR3 length: 13 residues. Here the CDR3 DNA reads TGTGCCAGCTCACCTCCAGGCAACTATGGCTACACCTTC. As protein: CASSPPGNYGYTF.

The V call is TRBV28, the J call TRBJ1-5, with D perhaps TRBD1 (6 bases). The CDR3 totals 13 residues. Germline-derived CDR1 and CDR2 are MDHEN and SYDVKM. V lost 9 bases and J 3 bases, leaving 12 bases between the germline ends. CDR3 sequence reads: CASHQGNNQPQHF. Written as DNA, the CDR3 is TGTGCCAGTCATCAGGGGAACAATCAGCCCCAGCATTTT.

This chain links TRBV28 with TRBJ1-1; possibly TRBD1 for D (5 bases). The CDR3 totals 19 residues. The V end lost 8 bases, the J end lost 3 bases, and 31 bases lay between the germline ends. Germline V gene sequence: CDR1 MDHEN, CDR2 SYDVKM. As DNA, the CDR3 is TGTGCCAGCCGAGTTTGGGCGACAGCTAATCACCAGGGCGACACTGAAGCTTTCTTT. It codes for CASRVWATANHQGDTEAFF.

The V and J genes are TRBV5-8 and TRBJ2-1; 8 nucleotides agree with TRBD2. V was pared by 6 bases and J by 5 bases, with 10 bases of the junction left unmatched. The CDR3 contains 15 residues. Germline V CDR1 and CDR2: SGHTS, YDEGEE. The CDR3 is CASNLAGGLNNEQFF. The CDR3 nucleotides read TGTGCCAGCAACCTGGCGGGGGGATTAAACAATGAGCAGTTCTTC.

The J gene is TRBJ2-7, the V gene TRBV4-2; TRBD2 matches at 11 bases. The germline CDR1 and CDR2 sequences are LGHNA and YNFKEQ. J lost 4 bases, V lost 3 bases, and 5 bases had no gene match. This CDR3 has 15 residues. Here the CDR3 reads CASSHATSGSYEQYF. The CDR3 DNA is TGTGCCAGCAGCCATGCAACTAGCGGGAGTTACGAGCAGTACTTC.

The V gene is TRBV5-8, the J gene TRBJ2-3; possibly TRBD2 for D (6 bases). With 4 bases removed from V and 2 bases from J, the gap between germline ends came to 11 bases. The CDR3 is 14 amino acids. Germline V CDR1 and CDR2: SGHTS, YDEGEE. The CDR3 spells CASSTGLPTDTQYF. The DNA of the CDR3 is TGTGCCAGCAGCACGGGACTTCCCACAGATACGCAGTATTTT. Combining the CDR3 with reference TRBV5-8 and TRBJ2-3 gives the whole variable domain EAGVTQSPTHLIKTRGQQATLRCSPISGHTSVYWYQQALGLGLQFLLWYDEGEERNRGNFPPRFSGRQFPNYSSELNVNALELEDSALYLCASSTGLPTDTQYFGPGTRLTVL.

This clone was recorded only once. The V and J genes are TRBV3-1 (or the pseudogene TRBV3-2) and TRBJ2-7; 8 bases map to TRBD1. The CDR3 has 14 amino acids. The junction had 6 bases not matched to a gene; V was cut back by 8 bases and J by 0 bases. From germline, CDR1 is LGHDT and CDR2 YNNKEL (reference sequence). The chain's CDR3 is CASRWTGNSYEQYF. The CDR3 region has the DNA TGTGCCAGCCGATGGACAGGGAACTCCTACGAGCAGTACTTC.

This rearrangement joins TRBV20-1 to TRBJ2-1; tentative D call: TRBD2 (6 bases). CDR1 is DFQATT, CDR2 SNEGSKA, per germline (reference sequence). The CDR3 covers 14 residues. Trimming took 3 bases from V and 6 from J, leaving 15 bases between them. The CDR3 DNA is TGCAGTGCTAGTAGGCCGAGTAGCGGCAATGAGCAGTTCTTC. Encoded protein: CSASRPSSGNEQFF.

V usage is TRBV6-5 and J usage is TRBJ1-1; D not resolved. Trimming removed 5 bases from V and 3 bases from J, with 4 bases in between. Germline CDR1 MNHEY, CDR2 SVGAGI. The CDR3 has 11 residues. CDR3 coding DNA: TGTGCCAGCAGTCAGTACACTGAAGCTTTCTTT. Translated, it gives CASSQYTEAFF.

The chain links TRBV30 to TRBJ2-1; tentative D call: TRBD1 (6 bases). V was clipped by 2 bases and J by 7 bases, with 9 bases between them. The length of the CDR3 is 12 residues. Germline loops: CDR1 GTSNPN, CDR2 SVGIG (reference sequence). CDR3: CAWSNQGNEQFF. CDR3 DNA sequence: TGTGCCTGGAGTAATCAGGGGAATGAGCAGTTCTTC. Full variable domain (outside the CDR3, taken from reference TRBV30 and TRBJ2-1): SQTIHQWPATLVQPVGSPLSLECTVEGTSNPNLYWYRQAAGRGLQLLFYSVGIGQISSEVPQNLSASRPQDRQFILSSKKLLLSDSGFYLCAWSNQGNEQFFGPGTRLTVL.

The chain couples TRBV7-2 to TRBJ1-1, with D hard to call. Germline V lookup: CDR1 SGHTA, CDR2 FQGNSA. V lost 7 bases to trimming and J lost 1 base, with 13 bases between them. The CDR3 extends over 14 amino acids. CDR3 in amino acids: CASIFGRGNTEAFF. Here the CDR3 DNA reads TGTGCCAGCATATTCGGGAGAGGGAACACTGAAGCTTTCTTT.

The rearrangement joins TRBV30 to TRBJ2-7, with D unclear. The germline gives CDR1 GTSNPN, CDR2 SVGIG (reference sequence). The V and J ends lost 1 base and 7 bases respectively, with 14 bases between them. The CDR3 runs 13 residues. The CDR3 sequence: CAWSGPNLVEQYF. DNA of the CDR3: TGTGCCTGGAGTGGACCGAACCTAGTGGAGCAGTACTTC.

This clone was observed once. The chain couples TRBV24-1 to TRBJ2-5; a possible D gene is TRBD2 (5 bases). V was trimmed by 4 bases and J by 5 bases, leaving 13 bases between them. This CDR3 has 14 amino acids. CDR1 and CDR2 (germline): KGHDR, SFDVKD. CDR3 nucleotide sequence: TGTGCCACCAGTGAGTCCTCGCGGGTGGAGACCCAGTACTTC. The encoded protein is CATSESSRVETQYF.

The V call is TRBV4-1, the J call TRBJ2-2; no reliable D call. V lost 0 bases and J 4 bases, leaving 9 bases between the germline ends. CDR1 is MGHRA and CDR2 is YSYEKL in the germline V gene. The CDR3 consists of 15 residues. CDR3 loop: CASSQDLRFTGELFF. CDR3 bases: TGCGCCAGCAGCCAAGATTTGCGTTTCACCGGGGAGCTGTTTTTT.

The chain has TRBV7-2 and TRBJ2-7; the D gene is possibly TRBD2 (6 bases). This CDR3 has 13 residues. Deletions cut 4 bases from V and 7 bases from J, with 14 bases between. The V gene's germline CDR1 is SGHTA and CDR2 FQGNSA. The CDR3 DNA reads as TGTGCCAGCAGCTGGCAAATGGAGGGGGAGCAGTACTTC. As protein: CASSWQMEGEQYF.

The chain recombines TRBV12-3 or TRBV12-4 with TRBJ1-2; no reliable D call. The V gene lost 4 bases and the J gene lost 4 bases, with 10 bases spanning the gap. The CDR3 totals 13 residues. The CDR3 loop is CASSSPFSYGYTF. The CDR3 nucleotides are TGTGCCAGCAGTTCCCCCTTCAGCTATGGCTACACCTTC.

With regard to this clone: The junction does not match germline at one end; this may be a read error. The chain uses TRBV6-5 and TRBJ2-3; 8 bases fit TRBD1. The CDR3 is 15 amino acids. Per germline, CDR1 MNHEY and CDR2 SVGAGI. This chain's CDR3 is CASSYGQGGTDTQYF. CDR3 DNA: TGTGCCAGCAGTTACGGACAGGGCGGCACGGATACGCAGTATTTT.

The V gene is TRBV19, the J gene TRBJ2-5; D is perhaps TRBD2 (6 bases). Germline lookup yields CDR1 LNHDA and CDR2 SQIVND (reference sequence). This CDR3 has 14 amino acids. Deletions cut 6 bases from V and 5 bases from J, with 16 bases between. The CDR3 DNA follows: TGTGCCAGTAGCAGCGGGCGCCCCCAGGAGACCCAGTACTTC. It yields the protein CASSSGRPQETQYF.

This clone was observed a handful of times. V is TRBV19 and J is TRBJ2-7, with 7 bases aligning to TRBD1. Trimming removed 7 bases from V and 5 bases from J; junction bases left unmatched: 11. The CDR3 has 14 amino acids. CDR1 is LNHDA, CDR2 SQIVND, per germline (reference sequence). The CDR3 coding sequence is TGTGCCAGTATGTTACGGACAGGAGTCGACGAGCAGTACTTC. Its protein is CASMLRTGVDEQYF.

The chain employs TRBV30 and TRBJ2-3; unclear D gene. Germline assignment: CDR1 GTSNPN and CDR2 SVGIG (reference sequence). V was shortened by 3 bases and J by 2 bases, with 12 bases between the two germline ends. The CDR3 is made up of 14 amino acids. The CDR3 loop reads CAWSLGQPTDTQYF. CDR3 sequence (DNA): TGTGCCTGGAGCTTGGGCCAGCCCACAGATACGCAGTATTTT.